What follows are 5 T cell receptor beta chains derived from one specimen sequenced in a study of blood T cell repertoires in COVID-19. Generated by immunoSEQ multiplex PCR, the TCRdb table keeps only in-frame clones and is missing some. Of some 290,000 clones in the sample, roughly nine tenths were seen once. The sample comprised peripheral blood. The source is a woman aged 25 to 39 with COVID-19, enrolled during active disease.

V usage is TRBV19 and J usage is TRBJ1-2; perhaps TRBD1 as D (5 bases). CDR1 and CDR2 (germline): LNHDA, SQIVND (reference sequence). The germline V and J ends were trimmed by 11 bases and 9 bases, with 13 bases remaining between them. The CDR3 is 10 residues long. This chain's CDR3 is CAAGLGSYTF. CDR3 coding DNA: TGTGCCGCGGGGCTGGGTAGCTACACCTTC.

This rearrangement joins TRBV29-1 to TRBJ2-3; the D gene is possibly TRBD2 (6 bases). The CDR3 is 20 amino acids. Germline CDR1 is SQVTM and CDR2 is ANQGSEA. Trimming cost V 4 bases and J 0 bases, with 29 bases left between them. The CDR3 region has the DNA TGCAGCGTTGGGACGGCGTTCCTCGGTGGCGGGGTAACTAGCACAGATACGCAGTATTTT. It is translated as CSVGTAFLGGGVTSTDTQYF.

This clone has just one count. The chain joins TRBV29-1 to TRBJ1-6, with 7 bases fitting TRBD1. J was trimmed by 8 bases and V by 4 bases; bases with no gene match: 5. CDR3 length: 13 residues. Germline CDR1 reads SQVTM; CDR2 reads ANQGSEA. DNA for the CDR3: TGCAGCGTTGGAGCCGACAGGGATTCACCCCTCCACTTT. Its translation is CSVGADRDSPLHF.

This rearrangement joins TRBV28 to TRBJ1-4; D is undetermined. This CDR3 has 14 amino acids. V lost 5 bases, J lost 4 bases, and 11 bases lay in between. The germline gives CDR1 MDHEN, CDR2 SYDVKM. The chain's CDR3 is CASSNRALNEKLFF. The CDR3 DNA follows: TGTGCCAGCAGTAACAGAGCCCTTAATGAAAAACTGTTTTTT. The full variable domain, rest sourced from reference TRBV28 and TRBJ1-4, is DVKVTQSSRYLVKRTGEKVFLECVQDMDHENMFWYRQDPGLGLRLIYFSYDVKMKEKGDIPEGYSVSREKKERFSLILESASTNQTSMYLCASSNRALNEKLFFGSGTQLSVL.

This rearrangement joins TRBV10-1 to TRBJ2-1; tentatively, D is TRBD2 (6 bases). Germline V CDR1 and CDR2: WNHNN, SYGVQD (reference sequence). The V and J ends lost 0 bases and 10 bases respectively, with 13 bases between them. This CDR3 has 14 amino acids. CDR3 region: CASSESGLDWEQFF. CDR3 bases: TGCGCCAGCAGTGAGTCGGGACTGGACTGGGAGCAGTTCTTC.